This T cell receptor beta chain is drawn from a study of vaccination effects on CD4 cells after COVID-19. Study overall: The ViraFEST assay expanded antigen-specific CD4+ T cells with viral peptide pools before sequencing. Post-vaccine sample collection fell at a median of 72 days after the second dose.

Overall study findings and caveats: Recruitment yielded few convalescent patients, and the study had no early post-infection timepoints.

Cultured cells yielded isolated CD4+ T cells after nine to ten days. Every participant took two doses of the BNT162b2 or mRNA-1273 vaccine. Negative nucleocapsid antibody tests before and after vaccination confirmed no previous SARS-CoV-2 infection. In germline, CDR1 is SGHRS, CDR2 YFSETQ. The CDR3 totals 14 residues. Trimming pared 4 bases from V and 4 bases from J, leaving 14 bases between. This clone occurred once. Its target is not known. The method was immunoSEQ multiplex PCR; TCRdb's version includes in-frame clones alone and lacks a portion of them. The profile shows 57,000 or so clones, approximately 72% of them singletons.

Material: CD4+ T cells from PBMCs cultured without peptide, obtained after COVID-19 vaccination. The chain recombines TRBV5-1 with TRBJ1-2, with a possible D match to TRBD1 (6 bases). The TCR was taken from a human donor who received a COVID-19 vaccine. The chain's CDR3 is CASSPGAGVYGYTF. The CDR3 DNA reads TGCGCCAGCAGCCCCGGGGCAGGGGTCTATGGCTACACCTTC.